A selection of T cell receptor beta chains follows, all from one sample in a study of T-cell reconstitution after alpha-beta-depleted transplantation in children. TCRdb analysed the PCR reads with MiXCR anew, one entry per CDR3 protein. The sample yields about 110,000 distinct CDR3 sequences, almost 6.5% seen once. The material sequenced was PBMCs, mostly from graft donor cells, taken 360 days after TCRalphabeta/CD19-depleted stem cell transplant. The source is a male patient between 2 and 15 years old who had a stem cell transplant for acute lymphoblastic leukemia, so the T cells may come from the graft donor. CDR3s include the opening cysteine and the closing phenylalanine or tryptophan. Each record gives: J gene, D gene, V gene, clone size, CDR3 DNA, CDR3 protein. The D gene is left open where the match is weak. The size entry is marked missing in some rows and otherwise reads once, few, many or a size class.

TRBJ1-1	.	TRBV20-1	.	TGCAGTGCTAGAGATCCGGACAGCCAAGCTTTCTTT	CSARDPDSQAFF
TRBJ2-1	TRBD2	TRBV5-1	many	TGCGCCAGCAGCTCCTCTAGCGGGAGGCCCCCCTACAATGAGCAGTTCTTC	CASSSSSGRPPYNEQFF
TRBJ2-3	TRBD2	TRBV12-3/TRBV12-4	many	TGTGCCAGCAGTCCACTAGCGGACCCGGACACGGATACGCAGTATTTT	CASSPLADPDTDTQYF
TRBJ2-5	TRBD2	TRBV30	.	TGTGCCTGGAGTGTTGGCGGGAGGCCCCCCCAGTACTTC	CAWSVGGRPPQYF
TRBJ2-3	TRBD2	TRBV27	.	TGTGCCAGCAAGAGTAATTTCGGGGCGGGGGATGAAGCAGATACGCAGTATTTT	CASKSNFGAGDEADTQYF
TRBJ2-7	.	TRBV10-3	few	TGTGCCATCAGCGGCCTAGAGGCGTACGAGCAGTACTTC	CAISGLEAYEQYF
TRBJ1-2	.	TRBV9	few	TGTGCCAGCAGCGCCCAGGGCTATGGCTACACCTTC	CASSAQGYGYTF
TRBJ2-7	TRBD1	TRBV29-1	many	TGCAGCGTTACTACAGGGGGCTCCTACGAGCAGTACTTC	CSVTTGGSYEQYF
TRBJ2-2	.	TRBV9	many	TGTGCCAGCAGCGCCCCCCGGGGGCGACCAAACACCGGGGAGCTGTTTTTT	CASSAPRGRPNTGELFF
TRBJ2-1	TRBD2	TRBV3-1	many	TGTGCCAGCAGCCCTAGGCGGGGGGGCCGATACAATGAGCAGTTCTTC	CASSPRRGGRYNEQFF
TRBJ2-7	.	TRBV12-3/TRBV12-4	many	TGTGCCAGCAGTCCCTTCCCCTTCGAGCAGTACTTC	CASSPFPFEQYF
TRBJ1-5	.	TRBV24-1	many	TGTGCCACCAGTAAAGGGGATAGCAATCAGCCCCAGCATTTT	CATSKGDSNQPQHF
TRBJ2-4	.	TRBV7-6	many	TGTGCCAGCAGCCAAAAGGACAGTATTCGGTACTTC	CASSQKDSIRYF
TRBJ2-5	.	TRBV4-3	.	TGCGCCAGCAGCCAAGGCCCAGGGAAACGAGAGACCCAGTACTTC	CASSQGPGKRETQYF
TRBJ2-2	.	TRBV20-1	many	TGCAGTGCCCGACAGGTTATAAACACCGGGGAGCTGTTTTTT	CSARQVINTGELFF
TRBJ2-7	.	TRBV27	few	TGTGCCAGCAGTTTATTAGGGGTCTCCTACGAGCAGTACTTC	CASSLLGVSYEQYF
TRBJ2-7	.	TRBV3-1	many	TGTGCCAGCAGCCAAGACGGAGCTAACGAGCAGTACTTC	CASSQDGANEQYF
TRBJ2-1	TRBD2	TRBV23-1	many	TGCGCCAGCAGTCAATCGGAGGGCGGGAGGGCCCACAATGAGCAGTTCTTC	CASSQSEGGRAHNEQFF
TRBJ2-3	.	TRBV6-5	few	TGTGCCAGCACCTTAGGGTATACGCAGTATTTT	CASTLGYTQYF
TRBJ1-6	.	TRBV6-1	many	TGTGCCAGCGTGGACGGCAGCTCCTATAATTCACCCCTCCACTTT	CASVDGSSYNSPLHF
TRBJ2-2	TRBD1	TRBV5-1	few	TGCGCCAGCAGCTTTCCGACAGGGGGCCTGGCGGGAAGAACCGGGGAGCTGTTTTTT	CASSFPTGGLAGRTGELFF
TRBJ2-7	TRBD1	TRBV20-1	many	TGCAGTGCTAGGCAGGGGGTCTACGAGCAGTACTTC	CSARQGVYEQYF
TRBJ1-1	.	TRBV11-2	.	TGTGCCAGCAGCTTACCTCCCGGGCGGGGGATGAACACTGAAGCTTTCTTT	CASSLPPGRGMNTEAFF
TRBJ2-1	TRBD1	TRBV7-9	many	TGTGCCAGCAGCCCTTTCCAACAGGGGGTGAATGAGCAGTTCTTC	CASSPFQQGVNEQFF
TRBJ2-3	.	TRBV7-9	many	TGTGCCAGCAGCCTGGACCCCACAGATACGCAGTATTTT	CASSLDPTDTQYF